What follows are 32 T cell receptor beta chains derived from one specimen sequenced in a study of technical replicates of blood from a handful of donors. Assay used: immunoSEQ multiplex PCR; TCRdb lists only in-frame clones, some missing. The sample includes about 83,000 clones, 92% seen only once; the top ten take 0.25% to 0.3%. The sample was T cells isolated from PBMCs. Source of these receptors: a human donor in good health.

Here the CDR3 DNA reads TGTGCCAGCAGAGATACAGGGGGCGAGAACACTGAAGCTTTCTTT. This gives the protein CASRDTGGENTEAFF. The chain is built from TRBV27 and TRBJ1-1, with 9 bases lining up with TRBD1. V trimming: 6 bases; J trimming: 1 base; junction bases outside the gene matches: 6. The CDR3 is made up of 15 amino acids. CDR1 MNHEY and CDR2 SMNVEV come from the germline V gene (reference sequence).

For the CDR3, the DNA is TGTGCCAGCAGCTTATGGACTTCTGGAAACACCATATATTTT. As protein: CASSLWTSGNTIYF. The chain employs TRBV7-8 and TRBJ1-3; D unclear. Germline-derived CDR1 and CDR2 are SGHVS and FQNEAQ. This CDR3 region has 14 residues. Trimming removed 2 bases at V and 1 base at J, with 6 bases between.

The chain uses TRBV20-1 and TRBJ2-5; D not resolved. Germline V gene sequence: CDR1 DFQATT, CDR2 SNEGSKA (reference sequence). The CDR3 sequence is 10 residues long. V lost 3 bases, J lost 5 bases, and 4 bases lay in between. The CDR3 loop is CSARRETQYF. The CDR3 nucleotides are TGCAGTGCTAGGAGGGAGACCCAGTACTTC.

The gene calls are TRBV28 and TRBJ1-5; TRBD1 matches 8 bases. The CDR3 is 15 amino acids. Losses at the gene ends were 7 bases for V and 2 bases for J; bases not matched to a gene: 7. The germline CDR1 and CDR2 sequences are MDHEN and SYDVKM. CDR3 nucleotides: TGTGCCAGCACCCCCAGGGGGCGCGGCAATCAGCCCCAGCATTTT. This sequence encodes CASTPRGRGNQPQHF. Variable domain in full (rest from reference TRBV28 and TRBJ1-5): DVKVTQSSRYLVKRTGEKVFLECVQDMDHENMFWYRQDPGLGLRLIYFSYDVKMKEKGDIPEGYSVSREKKERFSLILESASTNQTSMYLCASTPRGRGNQPQHFGDGTRLSIL.

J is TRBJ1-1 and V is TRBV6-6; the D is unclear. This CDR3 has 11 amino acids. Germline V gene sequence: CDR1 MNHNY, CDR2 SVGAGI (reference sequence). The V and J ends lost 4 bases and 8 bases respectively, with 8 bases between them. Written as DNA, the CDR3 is TGTGCCAGCAGTTTTGCCGGGGAAGCTTTCTTT. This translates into CASSFAGEAFF.

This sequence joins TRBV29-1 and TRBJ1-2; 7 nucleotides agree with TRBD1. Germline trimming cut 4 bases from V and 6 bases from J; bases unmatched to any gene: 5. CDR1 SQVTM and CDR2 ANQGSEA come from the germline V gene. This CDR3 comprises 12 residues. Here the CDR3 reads CSVGQGVDGYTF. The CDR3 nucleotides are TGCAGCGTTGGACAGGGTGTAGATGGCTACACCTTC. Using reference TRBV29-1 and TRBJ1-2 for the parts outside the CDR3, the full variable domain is SAVISQKPSRDICQRGTSLTIQCQVDSQVTMMFWYRQQPGQSLTLIATANQGSEATYESGFVIDKFPISRPNLTFSTLTVSNMSPEDSSIYLCSVGQGVDGYTFGSGTRLTVV.

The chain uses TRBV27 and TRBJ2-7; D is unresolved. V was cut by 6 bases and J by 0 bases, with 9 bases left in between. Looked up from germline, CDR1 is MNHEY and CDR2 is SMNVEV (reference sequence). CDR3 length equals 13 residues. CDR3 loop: CASSLGGSYEQYF. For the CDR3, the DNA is TGTGCCAGCAGCCTCGGCGGCTCCTACGAGCAGTACTTC.

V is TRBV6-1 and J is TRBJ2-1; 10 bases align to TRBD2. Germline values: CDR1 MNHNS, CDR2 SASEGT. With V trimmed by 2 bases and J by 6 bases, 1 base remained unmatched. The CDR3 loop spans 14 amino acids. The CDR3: CASSESGRANEQFF. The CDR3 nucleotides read TGTGCCAGCAGTGAAAGCGGGAGGGCCAATGAGCAGTTCTTC.

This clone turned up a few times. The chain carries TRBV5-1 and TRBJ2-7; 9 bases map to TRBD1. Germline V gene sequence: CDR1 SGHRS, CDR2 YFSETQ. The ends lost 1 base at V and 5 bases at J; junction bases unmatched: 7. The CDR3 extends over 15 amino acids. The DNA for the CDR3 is TGCGCCAGCAGCTTGCAAGGGACAGGGATCGACGAGCAGTACTTC. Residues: CASSLQGTGIDEQYF.

Here the CDR3 DNA reads TGTGCCACCGGGGGACAGGCCCATAATGAAAAACTGTTTTTT. This encodes CATGGQAHNEKLFF. The genes are TRBV6-6 and TRBJ1-4, with 8 bases fitting TRBD1. Germline V gene sequence: CDR1 MNHNY, CDR2 SVGAGI (reference sequence). The CDR3 consists of 14 residues. Germline trimming cut 10 bases from V and 4 bases from J; bases unmatched to any gene: 8.

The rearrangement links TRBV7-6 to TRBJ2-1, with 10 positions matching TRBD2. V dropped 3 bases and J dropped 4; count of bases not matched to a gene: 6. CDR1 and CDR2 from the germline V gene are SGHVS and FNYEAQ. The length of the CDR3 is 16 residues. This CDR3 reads CASSLSSGGRYNEQFF. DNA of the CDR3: TGTGCCAGCAGCTTGAGTAGCGGGGGGAGATACAATGAGCAGTTCTTC.

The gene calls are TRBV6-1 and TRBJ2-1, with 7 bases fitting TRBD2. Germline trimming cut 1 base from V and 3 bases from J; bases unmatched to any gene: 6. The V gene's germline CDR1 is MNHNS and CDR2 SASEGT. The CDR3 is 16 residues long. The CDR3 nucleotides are TGTGCCAGCAGTGAAGAAGTACTAGCGAACTACAATGAGCAGTTCTTC. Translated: CASSEEVLANYNEQFF.

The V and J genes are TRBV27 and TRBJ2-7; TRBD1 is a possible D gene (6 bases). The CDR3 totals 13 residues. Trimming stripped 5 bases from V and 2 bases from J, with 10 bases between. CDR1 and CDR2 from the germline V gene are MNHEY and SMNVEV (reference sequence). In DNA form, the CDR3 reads TGTGCCAGCAGTATAGGGACACCCTACGAGCAGTACTTC. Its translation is CASSIGTPYEQYF.

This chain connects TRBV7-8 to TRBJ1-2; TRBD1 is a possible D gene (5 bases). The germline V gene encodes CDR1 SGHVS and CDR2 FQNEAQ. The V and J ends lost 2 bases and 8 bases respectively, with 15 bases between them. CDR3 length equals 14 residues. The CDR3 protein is CASSLSELGGGYTF. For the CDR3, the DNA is TGTGCCAGCAGCTTATCCGAACTGGGGGGAGGCTACACCTTC.

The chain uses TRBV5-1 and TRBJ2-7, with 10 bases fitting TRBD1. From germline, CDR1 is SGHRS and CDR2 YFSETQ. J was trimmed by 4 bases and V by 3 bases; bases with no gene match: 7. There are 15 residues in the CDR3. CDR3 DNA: TGCGCCAGCAGCTGGGACAGGGGACGCTGGTACGAGCAGTACTTC. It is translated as CASSWDRGRWYEQYF.

CDR3 amino acids: CAWGGTFGEKLFF. CDR3 DNA: TGTGCCTGGGGGGGGACGTTTGGTGAAAAACTGTTTTTT. This chain connects TRBV30 to TRBJ1-4; maybe TRBD1 (5 bases). In germline, CDR1 is GTSNPN, CDR2 SVGIG (reference sequence). Trimming took off 5 bases at V and 7 bases at J, with 14 bases between the two ends. The CDR3 spans 13 residues.

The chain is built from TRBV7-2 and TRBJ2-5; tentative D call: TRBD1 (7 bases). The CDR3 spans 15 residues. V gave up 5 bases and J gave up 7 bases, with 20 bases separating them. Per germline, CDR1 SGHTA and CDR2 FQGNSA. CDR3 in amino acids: CASSLPRWQGGTQYF. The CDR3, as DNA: TGTGCCAGCAGCCTCCCTCGGTGGCAGGGGGGGACCCAGTACTTC.

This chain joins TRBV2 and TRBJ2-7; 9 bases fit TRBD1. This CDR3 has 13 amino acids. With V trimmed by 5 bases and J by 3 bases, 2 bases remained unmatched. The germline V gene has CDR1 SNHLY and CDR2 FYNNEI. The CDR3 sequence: CASSLDRGYEQYF. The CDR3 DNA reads TGTGCCAGCAGTCTGGACAGGGGCTACGAGCAGTACTTC.

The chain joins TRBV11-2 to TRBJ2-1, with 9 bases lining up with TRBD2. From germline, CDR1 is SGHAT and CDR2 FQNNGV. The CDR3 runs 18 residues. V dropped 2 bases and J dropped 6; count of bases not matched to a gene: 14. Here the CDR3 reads CASSLYPLAAGGPNEQFF. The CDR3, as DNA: TGTGCCAGCAGCTTATACCCACTTGCTGCGGGAGGGCCCAATGAGCAGTTCTTC.

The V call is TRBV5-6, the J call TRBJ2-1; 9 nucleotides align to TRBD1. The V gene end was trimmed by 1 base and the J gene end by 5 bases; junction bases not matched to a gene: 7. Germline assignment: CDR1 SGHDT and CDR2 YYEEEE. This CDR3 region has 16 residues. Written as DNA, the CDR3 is TGTGCCAGCAGCTTGCCGGGACAGGGAAAACACAATGAGCAGTTCTTC. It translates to CASSLPGQGKHNEQFF. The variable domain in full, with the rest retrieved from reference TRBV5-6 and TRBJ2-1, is DAGVTQSPTHLIKTRGQQVTLRCSPKSGHDTVSWYQQALGQGPQFIFQYYEEEERQRGNFPDRFSGHQFPNYSSELNVNALLLGDSALYLCASSLPGQGKHNEQFFGPGTRLTVL.

The CDR3 sequence is CASSLRDRAGTDTQYF. Written as DNA, the CDR3 is TGTGCCAGCTCACTCCGGGACAGGGCTGGCACAGATACGCAGTATTTT. The J gene is TRBJ2-3, the V gene TRBV18; 9 bases agree with TRBD1. CDR3 size: 16 residues. V dropped 4 bases and J dropped 1; count of bases not matched to a gene: 6. Germline V lookup: CDR1 KGHSH, CDR2 LQKENI.

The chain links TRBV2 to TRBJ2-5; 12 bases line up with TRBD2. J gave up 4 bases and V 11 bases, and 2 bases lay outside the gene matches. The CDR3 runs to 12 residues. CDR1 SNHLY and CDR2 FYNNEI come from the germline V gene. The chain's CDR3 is CAGTSGLETQYF. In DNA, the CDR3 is TGTGCCGGGACTAGCGGGCTAGAGACCCAGTACTTC. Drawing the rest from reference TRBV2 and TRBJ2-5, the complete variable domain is EPEVTQTPSHQVTQMGQEVILRCVPISNHLYFYWYRQILGQKVEFLVSFYNNEISEKSEIFDDQFSVERPDGSNFTLKIRSTKLEDSAMYFCAGTSGLETQYFGPGTRLLVL.

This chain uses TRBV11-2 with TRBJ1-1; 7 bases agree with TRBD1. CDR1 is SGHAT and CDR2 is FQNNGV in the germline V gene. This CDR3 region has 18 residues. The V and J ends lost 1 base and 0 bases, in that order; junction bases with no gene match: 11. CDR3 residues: CASSLGPINRGLNTEAFF. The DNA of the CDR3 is TGTGCCAGCAGCTTAGGTCCTATAAACAGGGGACTGAACACTGAAGCTTTCTTT.

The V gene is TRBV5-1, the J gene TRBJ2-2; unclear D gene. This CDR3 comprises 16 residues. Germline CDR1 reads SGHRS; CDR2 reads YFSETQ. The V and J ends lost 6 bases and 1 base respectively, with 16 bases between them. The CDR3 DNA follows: TGCGCCAGCAAATCTCAGGAACGCCTGAACACCGGGGAGCTGTTTTTT. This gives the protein CASKSQERLNTGELFF.

For the CDR3, the DNA is TGTGCCAGCAGTGTCGGGACAGGGGGTCCCTACTATGGCTACACCTTC. Translating gives CASSVGTGGPYYGYTF. This chain joins TRBV27 and TRBJ1-2; 11 nucleotides match TRBD1. The V gene's germline CDR1 is MNHEY and CDR2 SMNVEV (reference sequence). The CDR3 extends over 16 amino acids. The ends lost 5 bases at V and 3 bases at J; junction bases unmatched: 8.

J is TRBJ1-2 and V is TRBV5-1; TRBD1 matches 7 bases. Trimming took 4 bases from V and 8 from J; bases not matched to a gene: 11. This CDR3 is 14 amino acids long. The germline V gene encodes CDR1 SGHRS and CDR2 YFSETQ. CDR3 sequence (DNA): TGCGCCAGCAGCACAGGACAGGAACCAAGAGGCTACACCTTC. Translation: CASSTGQEPRGYTF. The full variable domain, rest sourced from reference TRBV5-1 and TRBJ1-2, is KAGVTQTPRYLIKTRGQQVTLSCSPISGHRSVSWYQQTPGQGLQFLFEYFSETQRNKGNFPGRFSGRQFSNSRSEMNVSTLELGDSALYLCASSTGQEPRGYTFGSGTRLTVV.

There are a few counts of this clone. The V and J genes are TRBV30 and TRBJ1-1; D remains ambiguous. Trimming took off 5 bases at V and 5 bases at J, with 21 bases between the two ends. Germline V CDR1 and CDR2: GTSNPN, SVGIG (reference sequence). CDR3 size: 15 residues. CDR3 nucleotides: TGTGCCTGGGTCCACCAACAGTTCTATGGGACTGAAGCTTTCTTT. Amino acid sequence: CAWVHQQFYGTEAFF. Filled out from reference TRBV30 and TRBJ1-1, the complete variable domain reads SQTIHQWPATLVQPVGSPLSLECTVEGTSNPNLYWYRQAAGRGLQLLFYSVGIGQISSEVPQNLSASRPQDRQFILSSKKLLLSDSGFYLCAWVHQQFYGTEAFFGQGTRLTVV.

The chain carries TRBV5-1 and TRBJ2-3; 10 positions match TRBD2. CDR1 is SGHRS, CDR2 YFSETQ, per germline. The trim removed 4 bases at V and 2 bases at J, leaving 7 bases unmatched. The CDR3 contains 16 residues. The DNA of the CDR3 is TGCGCCAGCAGCGCGGGACTAGCGAAAATCACAGATACGCAGTATTTT. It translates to CASSAGLAKITDTQYF.

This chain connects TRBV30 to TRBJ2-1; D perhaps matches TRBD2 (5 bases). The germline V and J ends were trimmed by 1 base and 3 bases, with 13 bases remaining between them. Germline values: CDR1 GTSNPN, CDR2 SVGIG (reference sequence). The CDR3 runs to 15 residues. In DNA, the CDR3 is TGTGCCTGGAGTGGGGGTCTCGAGGGCTACAATGAGCAGTTCTTC. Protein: CAWSGGLEGYNEQFF.

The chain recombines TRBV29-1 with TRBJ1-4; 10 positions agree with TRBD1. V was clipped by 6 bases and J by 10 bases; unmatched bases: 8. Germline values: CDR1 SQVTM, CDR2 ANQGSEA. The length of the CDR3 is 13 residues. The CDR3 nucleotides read TGCAGCGTGTCCGGGACAGGGGTGGGAAAACTGTTTTTT. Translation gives CSVSGTGVGKLFF.

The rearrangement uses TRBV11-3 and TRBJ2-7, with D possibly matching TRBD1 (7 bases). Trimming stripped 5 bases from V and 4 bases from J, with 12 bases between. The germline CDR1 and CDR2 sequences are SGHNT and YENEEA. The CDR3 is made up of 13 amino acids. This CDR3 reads CASSAGQPYEQYF. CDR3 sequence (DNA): TGTGCCAGCAGCGCGGGACAGCCATACGAGCAGTACTTC.

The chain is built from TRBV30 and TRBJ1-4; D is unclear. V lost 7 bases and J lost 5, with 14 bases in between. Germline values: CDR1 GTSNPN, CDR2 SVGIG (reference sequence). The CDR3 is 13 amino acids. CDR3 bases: TGTGCCTACCAACAGAACTTGAATGAAAAACTGTTTTTT. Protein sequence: CAYQQNLNEKLFF.